The next 27 T cell receptor beta chains were all read from a single sample in a study of early T cells in non-severe SARS-CoV-2 infection (dated by TCRdb to the early 2020s). Library prep was done by 5' RACE. Sequencing used a NextSeq 500. TCRdb ran its own pipeline on the public reads, namely fastp trimming at Q25 and MiXCR clone calling, and kept in-frame beta chains. All rows with the same CDR3 protein become a single entry with the most common DNA and genes. The sample table records roughly 40,000 distinct CDR3 sequences; 3% to 4% of these occur just once. Just over 3% of the sample goes to the ten largest clones. The sample was whole blood. These receptors came from an adult who was a healthcare worker with PCR-confirmed SARS-CoV-2 infection or an uninfected control (not recorded which).

This clonotype was detected a few times. The V gene is TRBV7-9, the J gene TRBJ2-1, with 11 bases identical to TRBD2. The V and J ends lost 1 base and 0 bases, in that order; junction bases with no gene match: 8. Germline V lookup: CDR1 SEHNR, CDR2 FQNEAQ (reference sequence). The CDR3 loop spans 19 amino acids. CDR3 residues: CASSLVVASGRSSYNEQFF. CDR3 nucleotide sequence: TGTGCCAGCAGCTTAGTTGTGGCTAGCGGGAGGAGCTCCTACAATGAGCAGTTCTTC. Together with reference TRBV7-9 and TRBJ2-1, the CDR3 gives the full variable domain: DTGVSQNPRHKITKRGQNVTFRCDPISEHNRLYWYRQTLGQGPEFLTYFQNEAQLEKSRLLSDRFSAERPKGSFSTLEIQRTEQGDSAMYLCASSLVVASGRSSYNEQFFGPGTRLTVL.

This clonotype was seen many times. V usage is TRBV19 and J usage is TRBJ1-5; tentatively, D is TRBD1 (6 bases). V shed 1 base and J shed 4 bases, with 14 bases lying between them. The CDR3 runs 16 residues. Germline loops: CDR1 LNHDA, CDR2 SQIVND (reference sequence). The CDR3 is CASSIGGGRGNQPQHF. CDR3 coding DNA: TGTGCCAGTAGTATAGGCGGGGGGCGTGGGAATCAGCCCCAGCATTTT.

At least ten counts were recorded for this clonotype. The V and J genes are TRBV20-1 and TRBJ2-5; no clear D gene. The length of the CDR3 is 13 residues. V was pared by 0 bases and J by 4 bases, with 9 bases between. Germline V gene lookup returns CDR1 DFQATT and CDR2 SNEGSKA (reference sequence). CDR3 nucleotides: TGCAGTGCTAGAGAAGGTTGGGTAGAGACCCAGTACTTC. It is translated as CSAREGWVETQYF.

This clonotype was detected ten times or more. This chain uses TRBV30 with TRBJ2-7; D unclear. CDR1 and CDR2 (germline): GTSNPN, SVGIG (reference sequence). CDR3 length: 12 amino acids. Deletions cut 0 bases from V and 8 bases from J, with 11 bases between. CDR3 nucleotides: TGTGCCTGGAGTGTACTATCGGCCCAGCAGTACTTC. Translation: CAWSVLSAQQYF.

This clonotype was observed many times. The rearrangement links TRBV19 to TRBJ2-7, with D possibly TRBD1 on 6 matching bases. Per the germline V gene, CDR1 is LNHDA and CDR2 is SQIVND (reference sequence). This CDR3 comprises 14 residues. With 5 bases removed from V and 2 bases from J, the gap between germline ends came to 13 bases. The CDR3 DNA sequence: TGTGCCAGTAGTGCAGGGGTCACCCCCTACGAGCAGTACTTC. It translates to CASSAGVTPYEQYF.

This chain joins TRBV6-6 and TRBJ1-6, with a possible D match to TRBD1 (6 bases). Between the trimmed V and J ends, which lost 2 bases and 12 bases, there was a span of 11 bases. Germline V gives CDR1 MNHNY, CDR2 SVGAGI (reference sequence). This CDR3 spans 13 amino acids. In DNA, the CDR3 is TGTGCCAGCAGTTACCCTGACAGGAGACCCCTCCACTTT. Translated: CASSYPDRRPLHF.

This clonotype showed up many times. V is TRBV5-6 and J is TRBJ2-7; tentative D call: TRBD2 (5 bases). Trimming took 5 bases from V and 2 from J, leaving 11 bases between them. Germline V lookup: CDR1 SGHDT, CDR2 YYEEEE. The CDR3 consists of 13 residues. CDR3 in amino acids: CASRVSGTYEQYF. CDR3 DNA: TGTGCCAGCAGGGTGAGCGGCACCTACGAGCAGTACTTC. Based on the CDR3 plus reference TRBV5-6 and TRBJ2-7, the full variable domain is DAGVTQSPTHLIKTRGQQVTLRCSPKSGHDTVSWYQQALGQGPQFIFQYYEEEERQRGNFPDRFSGHQFPNYSSELNVNALLLGDSALYLCASRVSGTYEQYFGPGTRLTVT.

This clonotype was observed at least ten times. The gene calls are TRBV6-5 and TRBJ2-7; perhaps TRBD1 as D (6 bases). Trimming shortened V by 2 bases and J by 2 bases, and 10 bases separated the two germline ends. CDR3 length: 14 residues. Germline assignment: CDR1 MNHEY and CDR2 SVGAGI. The CDR3 spells CASSYEEGAYEQYF. In nucleotides, the CDR3 is TGTGCCAGCAGTTACGAAGAGGGGGCCTACGAGCAGTACTTC.

This clonotype was observed many times. The V call is TRBV6-2 or TRBV6-3, the J call TRBJ2-7; 9 bases are a match to TRBD1. CDR3 length equals 16 residues. V dropped 1 base and J dropped 2; count of bases not matched to a gene: 6. Germline V gene lookup returns CDR1 MNHEY and CDR2 SVGEGT. CDR3 bases: TGTGCCAGCAGTTACTACCCGGGACAGGGTACCTACGAGCAGTACTTC. Protein: CASSYYPGQGTYEQYF.

In regard to this clonotype: A much larger clone is a single base away; this may be a read error. This chain links TRBV20-1 with TRBJ2-7; possible D gene TRBD1, 5 bases. V was pared by 2 bases and J by 4 bases, with 9 bases between. Germline-derived CDR1 and CDR2 are DFQATT and SNEGSKA (reference sequence). CDR3 length equals 12 residues. CDR3 nucleotide sequence: TGCAGTGCTAGAAAAGACAGATACGAGCAGTACTTC. Amino acid sequence: CSARKDRYEQYF.

This clonotype occurred many times. The DNA for the CDR3 is TGTGCCAGCAGCTTAGACCAAACAGCGTATGGCTACACCTTC. It codes for CASSLDQTAYGYTF. The chain recombines TRBV7-6 with TRBJ1-2; D remains ambiguous. The CDR3 sequence is 14 residues long. The V gene lost 1 base and the J gene lost 5 bases, with 11 bases spanning the gap. CDR1 and CDR2 from the germline V gene are SGHVS and FNYEAQ.

This clonotype was counted many times. This chain uses TRBV29-1 with TRBJ2-1; possibly TRBD2 for D (5 bases). Between the trimmed V and J ends, which lost 4 bases and 0 bases, there was a span of 10 bases. From germline, CDR1 is SQVTM and CDR2 ANQGSEA. The CDR3 length is 14 residues. The CDR3 reads CSVGELPSYNEQFF. CDR3 DNA: TGCAGCGTTGGGGAGCTTCCCTCCTACAATGAGCAGTTCTTC.

This clonotype was observed many times. The chain has TRBV7-3 and TRBJ2-2, with a tentative D call TRBD1 (6 bases). This CDR3 is built from 16 residues. In germline, CDR1 is SGHTA, CDR2 FQGTGA. Trimming pared 1 base from V and 0 bases from J, leaving 9 bases between. Here the CDR3 reads CASSLRGGANTGELFF. In DNA, the CDR3 is TGTGCCAGCAGCTTAAGAGGGGGTGCGAACACCGGGGAGCTGTTTTTT.

This clonotype appeared many times. The V gene is TRBV27, the J gene TRBJ2-5; 10 positions match TRBD2. Germline loops: CDR1 MNHEY, CDR2 SMNVEV (reference sequence). V was clipped by 5 bases and J by 3 bases; unmatched bases: 3. The CDR3 runs to 14 residues. The CDR3 nucleotides read TGTGCCAGCAGTGGACTAGCGGCTGAAGAGACCCAGTACTTC. As protein: CASSGLAAEETQYF.

This clonotype was seen many times. The chain links TRBV2 to TRBJ2-5; no definite D call. The CDR3 length is 13 residues. Trimming shortened V by 6 bases and J by 2 bases, and 10 bases separated the two germline ends. Germline V lookup: CDR1 SNHLY, CDR2 FYNNEI. DNA of the CDR3: TGTGCCAGCAGGCTGGACCCACAAGAGACCCAGTACTTC. Encoded protein: CASRLDPQETQYF. Based on the CDR3 plus reference TRBV2 and TRBJ2-5, the full variable domain is EPEVTQTPSHQVTQMGQEVILRCVPISNHLYFYWYRQILGQKVEFLVSFYNNEISEKSEIFDDQFSVERPDGSNFTLKIRSTKLEDSAMYFCASRLDPQETQYFGPGTRLLVL.

This clonotype was seen a handful of times. The chain couples TRBV12-3 or TRBV12-4 to TRBJ1-1; no clear D. The CDR3 has 15 residues. The V and J ends lost 3 bases and 3 bases respectively, with 14 bases between them. The CDR3 region has the DNA TGTGCCAGCAGTTTTAGGTCCACTGGGGACACTGAAGCTTTCTTT. This translates into CASSFRSTGDTEAFF.

This clonotype was counted at least ten times. The rearrangement uses TRBV19 and TRBJ2-5, with a possible D match to TRBD1 (5 bases). This CDR3 contains 14 residues. CDR1 LNHDA and CDR2 SQIVND come from the germline V gene (reference sequence). V lost 2 bases, J lost 4 bases, and 11 bases lay in between. CDR3 sequence: CASSISQGGETQYF. CDR3 nucleotide sequence: TGTGCCAGTAGTATAAGCCAGGGCGGAGAGACCCAGTACTTC.

This clonotype was detected many times. V gene TRBV19 combines with J gene TRBJ1-5; D unclear. Germline V gene data show CDR1 as LNHDA and CDR2 as SQIVND (reference sequence). The V end lost 1 base, the J end lost 5 bases, and 6 bases lay between the germline ends. The CDR3 extends over 13 amino acids. CDR3 protein: CASSIGQDQPQHF. CDR3 DNA sequence: TGTGCCAGTAGTATAGGGCAGGATCAGCCCCAGCATTTT.

This clonotype was counted ten times or more. J is TRBJ2-2 and V is TRBV6-1, with D unresolved. Trimming took 7 bases from V and 5 from J, leaving 11 bases between them. Germline V gene data show CDR1 as MNHNS and CDR2 as SASEGT. The CDR3 has 13 residues. DNA of the CDR3: TGTGCCAGCACGGACGCGGAAACCGGGGAGCTGTTTTTT. Amino acid sequence: CASTDAETGELFF.

The sample holds many counts of this clonotype. The rearrangement uses TRBV27 and TRBJ2-7; TRBD1 aligns across 8 bases. V shed 3 bases, J shed 2 bases, and the junction held 3 bases outside the gene matches. CDR3 length: 14 amino acids. Looked up from germline, CDR1 is MNHEY and CDR2 is SMNVEV (reference sequence). The CDR3, as DNA: TGTGCCAGCAGTTTTCGACAGGGGCCCTACGAGCAGTACTTC. Protein: CASSFRQGPYEQYF.

This clonotype has a count of ten or more. The chain has TRBV15 and TRBJ2-3; D is unclear. Trimming pared 6 bases from V and 5 bases from J, leaving 15 bases between. The CDR3 sequence is 14 residues long. Germline V gene sequence: CDR1 LNHNV, CDR2 YYDKDF (reference sequence). As DNA, the CDR3 is TGTGCCACCAGTGTGGGAAGTCGGCTAGATACGCAGTATTTT. This encodes CATSVGSRLDTQYF.

In this sample, this clonotype turned up a few times. This clone may be a read error of a much larger clone one base away. The V gene is TRBV6-1, the J gene TRBJ2-7; 9 bases match TRBD1. The germline V gene encodes CDR1 MNHNS and CDR2 SASEGT. This CDR3 region has 15 residues. The CDR3 bases are TGTGCCAGCAATGAAGCCCGGGGACAGGGTTACGAGCAGTACTTC. It encodes CASNEARGQGYEQYF.

This clonotype turned up a few times. This may be a read error, as it is one base from a much larger clone. The CDR3 carries no conserved terminal phenylalanine or tryptophan, so it likely arises from a read error. This chain connects TRBV6-5 to TRBJ2-5, with unresolved D. The germline V and J ends were trimmed by 0 bases and 4 bases, with 6 bases remaining between them. The CDR3 contains 13 residues. Germline-derived CDR1 and CDR2 are MNHEY and SVGAGI. DNA for the CDR3: TGTGCCAGCAGTTACTCGATTGCAGAGACCCAGTACCTC. Its protein is CASSYSIAETQYL.

This clonotype was picked up a small number of times. The genes are TRBV18 and TRBJ2-5, with a possible D match to TRBD2 (5 bases). The germline V and J ends were trimmed by 3 bases and 4 bases, with 18 bases remaining between them. CDR1 is KGHSH, CDR2 LQKENI, per germline. This CDR3 has 16 residues. The CDR3 coding sequence is TGTGCCAGCTCACCGCGTAGGACGGACTCGAGAGAGACCCAGTACTTC. Translated: CASSPRRTDSRETQYF. The whole variable domain, filled in from reference TRBV18 and TRBJ2-5, reads NAGVMQNPRHLVRRRGQEARLRCSPMKGHSHVYWYRQLPEEGLKFMVYLQKENIIDESGMPKERFSAEFPKEGPSILRIQQVVRGDSAAYFCASSPRRTDSRETQYFGPGTRLLVL.

Many counts were recorded for this clonotype. This chain uses TRBV7-9 with TRBJ1-2; no reliable D call. Trimming pared 5 bases from V and 8 bases from J, leaving 24 bases between. This CDR3 has 16 residues. The germline V gene has CDR1 SEHNR and CDR2 FQNEAQ (reference sequence). The CDR3 nucleotides are TGTGCCAGCAGCCCACCCGGCCGGGAGAAAGGCGGCGGCTACACCTTC. The encoded protein is CASSPPGREKGGGYTF.

This clonotype was seen at least ten times. V and J are TRBV12-3 or TRBV12-4 and TRBJ2-4; 10 bases map to TRBD1. CDR3 length: 12 amino acids. J lost 9 bases, V lost 4 bases, and 0 bases had no gene match. The CDR3 bases are TGTGCCAGCAGTTGGGACAGGGGCATTCAGTACTTC. The encoded protein is CASSWDRGIQYF.

This clonotype was observed a handful of times. The V call is TRBV9, the J call TRBJ2-1; D not certain. The CDR3 has 15 amino acids. The V end was cut by 3 bases, the J end by 0 bases, with 10 bases between. Per the germline V gene, CDR1 is SGDLS and CDR2 is YYNGEE. For the CDR3, the DNA is TGTGCCAGCAGCGCAGAGCTGTACTCCTACAATGAGCAGTTCTTC. The encoded protein is CASSAELYSYNEQFF.